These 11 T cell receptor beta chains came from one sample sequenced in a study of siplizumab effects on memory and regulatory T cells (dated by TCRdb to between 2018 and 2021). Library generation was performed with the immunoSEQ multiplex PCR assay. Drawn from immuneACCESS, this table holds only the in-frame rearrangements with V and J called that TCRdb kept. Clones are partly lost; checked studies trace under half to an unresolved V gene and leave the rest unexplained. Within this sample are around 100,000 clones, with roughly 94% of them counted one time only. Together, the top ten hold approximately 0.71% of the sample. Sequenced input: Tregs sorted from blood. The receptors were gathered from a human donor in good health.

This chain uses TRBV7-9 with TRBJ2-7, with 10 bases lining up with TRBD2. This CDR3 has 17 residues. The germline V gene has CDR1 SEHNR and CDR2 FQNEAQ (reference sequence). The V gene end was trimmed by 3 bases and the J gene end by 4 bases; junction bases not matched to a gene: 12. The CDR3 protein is CASSFISSGRGFYEQYF. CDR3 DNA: TGTGCCAGCAGCTTCATTTCGAGCGGGAGGGGATTTTACGAGCAGTACTTC.

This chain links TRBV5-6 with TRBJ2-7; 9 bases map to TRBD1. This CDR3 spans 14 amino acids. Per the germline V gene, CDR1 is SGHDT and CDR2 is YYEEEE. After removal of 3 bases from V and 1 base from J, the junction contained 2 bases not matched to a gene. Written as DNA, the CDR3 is TGTGCCAGCAGCTGGGGACAGGGATCCTACGAGCAGTACTTC. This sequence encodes CASSWGQGSYEQYF.

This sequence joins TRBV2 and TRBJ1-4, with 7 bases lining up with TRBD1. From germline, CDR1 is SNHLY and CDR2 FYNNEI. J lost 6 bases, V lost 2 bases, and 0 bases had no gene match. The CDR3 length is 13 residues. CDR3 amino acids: CASSERGHEKLFF. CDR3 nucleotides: TGTGCCAGCAGTGAAAGGGGGCATGAAAAACTGTTTTTT.

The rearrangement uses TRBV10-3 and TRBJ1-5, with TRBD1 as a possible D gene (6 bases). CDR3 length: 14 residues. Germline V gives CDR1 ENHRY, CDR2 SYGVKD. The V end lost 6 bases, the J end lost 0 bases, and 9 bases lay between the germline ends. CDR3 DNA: TGTGCCATCAGGGACAGCGCTAGCAATCAGCCCCAGCATTTT. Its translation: CAIRDSASNQPQHF.

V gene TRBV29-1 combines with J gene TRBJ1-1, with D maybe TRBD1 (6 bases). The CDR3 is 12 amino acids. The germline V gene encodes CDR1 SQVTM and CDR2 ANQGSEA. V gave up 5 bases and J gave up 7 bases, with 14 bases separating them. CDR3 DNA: TGCAGCGTTTGGGTCGGACAGCTTGAAGCTTTCTTT. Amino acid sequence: CSVWVGQLEAFF. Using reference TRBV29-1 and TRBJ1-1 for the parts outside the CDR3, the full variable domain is SAVISQKPSRDICQRGTSLTIQCQVDSQVTMMFWYRQQPGQSLTLIATANQGSEATYESGFVIDKFPISRPNLTFSTLTVSNMSPEDSSIYLCSVWVGQLEAFFGQGTRLTVV.

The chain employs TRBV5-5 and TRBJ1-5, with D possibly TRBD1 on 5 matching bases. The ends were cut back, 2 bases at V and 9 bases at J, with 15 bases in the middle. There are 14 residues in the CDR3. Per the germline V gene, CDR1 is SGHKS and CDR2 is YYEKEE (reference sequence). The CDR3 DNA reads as TGTGCCAGCAGCTTTGAACAGGCTGTTGGGCCCCAGCATTTT. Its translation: CASSFEQAVGPQHF.

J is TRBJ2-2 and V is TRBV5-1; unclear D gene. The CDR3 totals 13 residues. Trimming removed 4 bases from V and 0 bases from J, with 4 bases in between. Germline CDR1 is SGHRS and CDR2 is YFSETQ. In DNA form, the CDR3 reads TGCGCCAGCAGCCGTTCGAACACCGGGGAGCTGTTTTTT. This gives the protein CASSRSNTGELFF. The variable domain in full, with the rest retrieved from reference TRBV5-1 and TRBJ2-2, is KAGVTQTPRYLIKTRGQQVTLSCSPISGHRSVSWYQQTPGQGLQFLFEYFSETQRNKGNFPGRFSGRQFSNSRSEMNVSTLELGDSALYLCASSRSNTGELFFGEGSRLTVL.

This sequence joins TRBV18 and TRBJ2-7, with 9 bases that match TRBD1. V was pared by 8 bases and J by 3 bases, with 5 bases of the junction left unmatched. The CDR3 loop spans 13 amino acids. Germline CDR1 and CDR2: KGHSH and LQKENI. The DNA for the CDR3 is TGTGCCAGCCAGGGACAGGGATTCTACGAGCAGTACTTC. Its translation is CASQGQGFYEQYF.

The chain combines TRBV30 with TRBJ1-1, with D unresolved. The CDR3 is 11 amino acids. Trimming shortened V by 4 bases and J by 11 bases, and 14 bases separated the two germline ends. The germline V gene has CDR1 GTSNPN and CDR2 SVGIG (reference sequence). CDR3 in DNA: TGTGCCTGGAATCAGGCCCGAGGGGCTTTCTTT. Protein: CAWNQARGAFF.

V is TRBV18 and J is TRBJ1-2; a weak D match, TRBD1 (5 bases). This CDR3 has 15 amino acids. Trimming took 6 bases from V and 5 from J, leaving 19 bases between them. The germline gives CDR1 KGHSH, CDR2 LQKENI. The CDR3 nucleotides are TGTGCCAGCTCCCCTGGGAGGGGAACTTGGTATGGCTACACCTTC. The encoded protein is CASSPGRGTWYGYTF.

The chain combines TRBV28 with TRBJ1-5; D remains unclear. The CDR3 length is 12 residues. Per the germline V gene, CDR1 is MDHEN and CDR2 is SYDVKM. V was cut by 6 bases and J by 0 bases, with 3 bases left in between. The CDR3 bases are TGTGCCAGCAGGGATAGCAATCAGCCCCAGCATTTT. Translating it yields CASRDSNQPQHF. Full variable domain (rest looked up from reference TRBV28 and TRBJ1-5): DVKVTQSSRYLVKRTGEKVFLECVQDMDHENMFWYRQDPGLGLRLIYFSYDVKMKEKGDIPEGYSVSREKKERFSLILESASTNQTSMYLCASRDSNQPQHFGDGTRLSIL.